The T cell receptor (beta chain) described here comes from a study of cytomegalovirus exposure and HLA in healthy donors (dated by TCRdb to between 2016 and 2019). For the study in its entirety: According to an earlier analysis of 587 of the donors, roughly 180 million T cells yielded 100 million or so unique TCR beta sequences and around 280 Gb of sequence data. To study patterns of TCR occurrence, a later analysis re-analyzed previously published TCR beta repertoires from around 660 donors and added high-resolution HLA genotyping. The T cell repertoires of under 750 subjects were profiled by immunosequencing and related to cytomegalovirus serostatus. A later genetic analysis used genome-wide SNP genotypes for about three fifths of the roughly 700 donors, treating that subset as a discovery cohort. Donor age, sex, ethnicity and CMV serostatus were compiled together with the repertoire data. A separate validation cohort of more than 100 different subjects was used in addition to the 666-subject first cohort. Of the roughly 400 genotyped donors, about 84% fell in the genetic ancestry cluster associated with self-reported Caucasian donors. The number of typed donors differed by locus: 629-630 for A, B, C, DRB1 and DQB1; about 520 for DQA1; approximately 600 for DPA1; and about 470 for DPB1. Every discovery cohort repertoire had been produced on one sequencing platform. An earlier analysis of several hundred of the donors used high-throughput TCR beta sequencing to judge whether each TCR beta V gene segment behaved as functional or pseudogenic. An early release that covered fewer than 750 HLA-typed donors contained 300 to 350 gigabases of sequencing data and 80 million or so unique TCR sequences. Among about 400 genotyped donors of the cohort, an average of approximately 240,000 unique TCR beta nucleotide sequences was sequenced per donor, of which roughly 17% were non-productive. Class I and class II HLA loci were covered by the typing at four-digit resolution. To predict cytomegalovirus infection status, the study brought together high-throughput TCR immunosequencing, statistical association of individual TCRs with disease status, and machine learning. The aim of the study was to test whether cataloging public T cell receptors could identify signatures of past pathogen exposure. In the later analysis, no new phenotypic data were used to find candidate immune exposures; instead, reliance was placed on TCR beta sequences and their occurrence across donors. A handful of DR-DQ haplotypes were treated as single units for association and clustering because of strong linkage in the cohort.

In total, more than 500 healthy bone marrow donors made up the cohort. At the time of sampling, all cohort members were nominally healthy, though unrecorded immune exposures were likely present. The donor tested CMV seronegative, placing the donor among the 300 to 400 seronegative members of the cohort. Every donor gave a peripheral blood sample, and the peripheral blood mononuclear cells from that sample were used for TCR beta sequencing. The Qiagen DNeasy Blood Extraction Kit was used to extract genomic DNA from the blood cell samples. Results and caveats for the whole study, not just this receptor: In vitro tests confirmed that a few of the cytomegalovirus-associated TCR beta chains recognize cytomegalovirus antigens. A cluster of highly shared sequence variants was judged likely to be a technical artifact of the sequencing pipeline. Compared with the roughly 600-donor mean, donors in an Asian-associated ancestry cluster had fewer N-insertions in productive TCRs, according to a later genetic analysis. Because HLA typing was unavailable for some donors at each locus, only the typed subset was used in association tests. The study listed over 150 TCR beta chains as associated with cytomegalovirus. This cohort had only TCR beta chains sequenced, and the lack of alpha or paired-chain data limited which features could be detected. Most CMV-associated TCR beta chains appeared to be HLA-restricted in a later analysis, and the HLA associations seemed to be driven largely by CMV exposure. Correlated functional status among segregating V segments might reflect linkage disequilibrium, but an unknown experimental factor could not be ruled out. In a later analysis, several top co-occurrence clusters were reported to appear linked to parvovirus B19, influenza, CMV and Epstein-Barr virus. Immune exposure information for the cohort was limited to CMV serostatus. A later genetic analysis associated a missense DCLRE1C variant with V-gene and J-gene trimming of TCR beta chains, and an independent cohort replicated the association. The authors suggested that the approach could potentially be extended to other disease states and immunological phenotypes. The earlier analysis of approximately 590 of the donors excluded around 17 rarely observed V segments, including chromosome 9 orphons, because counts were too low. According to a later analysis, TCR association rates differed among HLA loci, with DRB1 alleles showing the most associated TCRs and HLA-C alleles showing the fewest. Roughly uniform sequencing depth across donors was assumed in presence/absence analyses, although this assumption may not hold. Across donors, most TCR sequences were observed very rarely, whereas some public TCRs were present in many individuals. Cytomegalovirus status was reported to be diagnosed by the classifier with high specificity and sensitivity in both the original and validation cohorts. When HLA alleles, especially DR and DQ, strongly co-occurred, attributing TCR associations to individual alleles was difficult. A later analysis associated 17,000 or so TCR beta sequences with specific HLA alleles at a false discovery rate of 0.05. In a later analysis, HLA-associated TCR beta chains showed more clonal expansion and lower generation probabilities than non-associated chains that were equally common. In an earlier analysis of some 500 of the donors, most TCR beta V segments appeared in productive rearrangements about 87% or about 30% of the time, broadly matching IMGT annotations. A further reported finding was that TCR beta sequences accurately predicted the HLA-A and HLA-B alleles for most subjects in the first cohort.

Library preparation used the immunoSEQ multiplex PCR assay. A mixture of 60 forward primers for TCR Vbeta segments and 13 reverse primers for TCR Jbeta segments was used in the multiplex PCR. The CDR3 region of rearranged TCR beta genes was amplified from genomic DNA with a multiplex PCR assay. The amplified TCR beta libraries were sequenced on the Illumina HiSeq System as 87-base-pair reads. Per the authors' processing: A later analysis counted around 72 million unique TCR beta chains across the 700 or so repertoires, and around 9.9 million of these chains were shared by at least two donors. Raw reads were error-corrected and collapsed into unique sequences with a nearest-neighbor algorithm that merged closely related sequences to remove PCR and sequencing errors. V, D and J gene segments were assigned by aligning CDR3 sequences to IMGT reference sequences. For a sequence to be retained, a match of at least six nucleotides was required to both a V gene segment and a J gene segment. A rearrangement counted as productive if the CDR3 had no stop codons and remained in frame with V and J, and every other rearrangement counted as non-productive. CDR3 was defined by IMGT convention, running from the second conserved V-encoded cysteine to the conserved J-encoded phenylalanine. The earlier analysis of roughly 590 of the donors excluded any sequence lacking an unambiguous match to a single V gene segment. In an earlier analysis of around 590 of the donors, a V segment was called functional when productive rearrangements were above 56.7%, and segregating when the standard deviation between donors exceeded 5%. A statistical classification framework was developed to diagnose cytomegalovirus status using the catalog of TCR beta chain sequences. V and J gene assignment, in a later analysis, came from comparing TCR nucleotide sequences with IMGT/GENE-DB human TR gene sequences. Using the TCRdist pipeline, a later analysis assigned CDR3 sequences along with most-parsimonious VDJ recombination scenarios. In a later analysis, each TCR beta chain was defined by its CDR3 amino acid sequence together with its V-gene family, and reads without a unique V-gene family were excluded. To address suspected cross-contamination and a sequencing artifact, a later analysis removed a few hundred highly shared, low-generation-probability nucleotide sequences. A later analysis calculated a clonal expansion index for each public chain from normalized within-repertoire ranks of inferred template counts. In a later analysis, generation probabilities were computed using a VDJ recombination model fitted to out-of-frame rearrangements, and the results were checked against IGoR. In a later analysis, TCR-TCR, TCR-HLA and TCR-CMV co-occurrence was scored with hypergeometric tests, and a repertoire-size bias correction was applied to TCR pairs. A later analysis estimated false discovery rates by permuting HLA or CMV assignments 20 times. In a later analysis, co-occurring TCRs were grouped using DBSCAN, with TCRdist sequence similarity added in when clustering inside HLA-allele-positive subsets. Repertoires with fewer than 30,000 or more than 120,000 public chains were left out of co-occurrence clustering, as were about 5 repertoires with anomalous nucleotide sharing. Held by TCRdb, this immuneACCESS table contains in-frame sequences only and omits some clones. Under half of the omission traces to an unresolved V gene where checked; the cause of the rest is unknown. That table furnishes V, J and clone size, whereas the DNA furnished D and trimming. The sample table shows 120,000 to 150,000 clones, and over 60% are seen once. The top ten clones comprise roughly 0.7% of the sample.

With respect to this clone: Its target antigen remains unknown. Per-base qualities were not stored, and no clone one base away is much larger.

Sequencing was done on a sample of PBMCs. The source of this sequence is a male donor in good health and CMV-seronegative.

The nucleotides are TGTGCCAGCAGCTCGCTAGCGGGGGGGAACACAGATACGCAGTATTTT. This codes for CASSSLAGGNTDTQYF. The sequence is built from TRBV7-2 and TRBJ2-3, and TRBD2 matches 12 of the central bases. Clipping removes 4 bases from V and 2 bases from J, with 4 as the unmatched junction base count. CDR1 and CDR2 were assigned from the germline V gene as SGHTA and FQGNSA. The CDR3 runs 16 amino acids, cysteine and phenylalanine included. Only CDR3 DNA is held: 48 bases, read in frame from base 1.